This record looks at one T cell receptor (beta chain) sequence and its context. Distinct nucleotide sequences in the sample also encode this CDR3. As every portion of the isolated RNA was reverse transcribed, the sequencing read expressed TCRB transcripts. Here immunoSEQ multiplex PCR was the method, and the copy in TCRdb shows in-frame clones only, minus some. The sample has some 900,000 clones, roughly 17% seen once; the top ten hold 0.02% to 0.025%. Germline V gene sequence: CDR1 SNHLY, CDR2 FYNNEI. CDR3 length equals 14 residues. J was trimmed by 2 bases and V by 3 bases; bases with no gene match: 2. This record comes from a study of beta chain features in type 1 diabetes.

The receptor was isolated from a woman aged 18-35 years in good health. The chain is built from TRBV2 and TRBJ2-5; 8 bases line up with TRBD1. Sequenced sample: naive CD4+ T cells from blood. The CDR3 nucleotides are TGTGCCAGCAGTGAGGACAGGGTTCAAGAGACCCAGTACTTC. This gives the protein CASSEDRVQETQYF.